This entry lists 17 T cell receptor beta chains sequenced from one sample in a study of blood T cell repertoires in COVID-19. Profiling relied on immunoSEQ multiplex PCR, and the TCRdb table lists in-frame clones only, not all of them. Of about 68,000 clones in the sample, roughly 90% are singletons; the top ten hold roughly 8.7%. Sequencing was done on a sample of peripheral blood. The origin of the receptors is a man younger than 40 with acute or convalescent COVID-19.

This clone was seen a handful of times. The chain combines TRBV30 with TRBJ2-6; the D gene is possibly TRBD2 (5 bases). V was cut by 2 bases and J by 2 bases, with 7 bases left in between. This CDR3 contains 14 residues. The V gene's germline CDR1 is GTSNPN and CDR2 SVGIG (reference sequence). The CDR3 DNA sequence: TGTGCCTGGAGTATCGGGGCTGGGGCCAACGTCCTGACTTTC. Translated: CAWSIGAGANVLTF.

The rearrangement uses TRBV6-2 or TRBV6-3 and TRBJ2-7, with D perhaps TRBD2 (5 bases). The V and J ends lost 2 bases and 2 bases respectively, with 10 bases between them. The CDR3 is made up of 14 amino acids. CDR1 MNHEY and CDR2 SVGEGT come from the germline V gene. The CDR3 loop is CASSYRTGAYEQYF. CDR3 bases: TGTGCCAGCAGTTACAGGACTGGCGCCTACGAGCAGTACTTC.

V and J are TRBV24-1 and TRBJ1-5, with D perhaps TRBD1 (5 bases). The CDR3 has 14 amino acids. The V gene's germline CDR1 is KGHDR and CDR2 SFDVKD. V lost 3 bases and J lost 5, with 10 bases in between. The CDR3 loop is CATSDGGKDQPQHF. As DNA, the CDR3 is TGTGCCACCAGTGATGGGGGGAAGGATCAGCCCCAGCATTTT.

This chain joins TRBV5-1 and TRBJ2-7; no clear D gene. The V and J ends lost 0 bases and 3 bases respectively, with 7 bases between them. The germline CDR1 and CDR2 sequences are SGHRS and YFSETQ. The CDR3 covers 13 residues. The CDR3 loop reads CASSLAQYYEQYF. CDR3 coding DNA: TGCGCCAGCAGCTTGGCCCAGTACTACGAGCAGTACTTC.

This CDR3 reads CASSWLAEPYEQYF. The DNA for the CDR3 is TGTGCCAGCAGTTGGCTAGCGGAACCCTACGAGCAGTACTTC. The chain is built from TRBV6-1 and TRBJ2-7; TRBD2 agrees at 7 bases. V dropped 5 bases and J dropped 2; count of bases not matched to a gene: 6. The germline CDR1 and CDR2 sequences are MNHNS and SASEGT. The CDR3 has 14 residues.

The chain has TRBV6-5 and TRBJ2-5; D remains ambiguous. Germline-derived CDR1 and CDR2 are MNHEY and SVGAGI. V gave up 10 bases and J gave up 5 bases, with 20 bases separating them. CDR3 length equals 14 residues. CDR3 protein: CATNILGDSETQYF. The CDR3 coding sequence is TGTGCCACCAATATCCTCGGAGATTCGGAGACCCAGTACTTC.

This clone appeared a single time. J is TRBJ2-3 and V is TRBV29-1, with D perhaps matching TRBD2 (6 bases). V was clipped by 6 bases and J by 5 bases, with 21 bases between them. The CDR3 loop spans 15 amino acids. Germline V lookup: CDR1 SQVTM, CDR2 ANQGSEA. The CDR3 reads CSVMPGLHRQDTQYF. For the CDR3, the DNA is TGCAGCGTGATGCCGGGACTTCACAGGCAAGATACGCAGTATTTT.

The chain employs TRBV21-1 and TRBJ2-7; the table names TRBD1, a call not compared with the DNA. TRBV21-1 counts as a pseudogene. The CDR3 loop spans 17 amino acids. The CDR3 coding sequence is TGTGCCAGCAGCAAAGGGCGACAGTCTGGGGTTTTATACGAGCAGTACTTC. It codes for CASSKGRQSGVLYEQYF.

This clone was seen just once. This CDR3 is CASRLLTGSITEAFF. DNA for the CDR3: TGTGCCAGCAGGTTACTTACAGGGAGTATTACTGAAGCTTTCTTT. The chain is built from TRBV28 and TRBJ1-1, with D perhaps matching TRBD1 (6 bases). V was trimmed by 6 bases and J by 5 bases, leaving 19 bases between them. The CDR3 contains 15 residues. Germline values: CDR1 MDHEN, CDR2 SYDVKM.

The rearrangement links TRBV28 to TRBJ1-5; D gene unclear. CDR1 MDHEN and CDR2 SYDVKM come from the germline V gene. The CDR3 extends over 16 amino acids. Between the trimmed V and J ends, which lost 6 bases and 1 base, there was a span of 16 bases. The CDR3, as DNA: TGTGCCAGCAGGAAGACCAGGACTCCCAGCAATCAGCCCCAGCATTTT. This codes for CASRKTRTPSNQPQHF.

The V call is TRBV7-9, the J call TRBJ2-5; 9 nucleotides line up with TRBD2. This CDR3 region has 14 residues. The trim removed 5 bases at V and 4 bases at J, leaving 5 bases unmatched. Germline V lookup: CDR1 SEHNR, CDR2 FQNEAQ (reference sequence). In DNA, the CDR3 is TGTGCCAGCAGCCTTAGCGGGAGCGGAGAGACCCAGTACTTC. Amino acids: CASSLSGSGETQYF.

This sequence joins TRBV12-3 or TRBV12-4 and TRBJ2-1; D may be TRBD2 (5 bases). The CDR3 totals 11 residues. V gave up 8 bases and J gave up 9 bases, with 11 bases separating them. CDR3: CASGLGIEQFF. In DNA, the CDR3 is TGTGCCAGCGGCCTCGGGATTGAGCAGTTCTTC.

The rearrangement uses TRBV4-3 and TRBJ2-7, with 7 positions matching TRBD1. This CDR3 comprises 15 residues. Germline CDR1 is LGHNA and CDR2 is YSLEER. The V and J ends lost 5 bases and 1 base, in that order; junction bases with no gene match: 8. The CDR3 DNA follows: TGCGCCAGCAGCGCCCGACAGGGTGAATCCTACGAGCAGTACTTC. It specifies CASSARQGESYEQYF.

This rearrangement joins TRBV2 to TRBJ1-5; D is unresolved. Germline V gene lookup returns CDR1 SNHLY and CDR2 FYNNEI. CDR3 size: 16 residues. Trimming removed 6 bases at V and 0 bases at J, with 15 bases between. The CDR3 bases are TGTGCCAGCAGCTTGGCGGCGGTCTATAGCAATCAGCCCCAGCATTTT. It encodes CASSLAAVYSNQPQHF.

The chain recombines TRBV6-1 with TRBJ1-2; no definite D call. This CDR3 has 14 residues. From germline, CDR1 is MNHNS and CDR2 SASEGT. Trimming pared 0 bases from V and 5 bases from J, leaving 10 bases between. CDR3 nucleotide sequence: TGTGCCAGCAGTGAAGCGCTTCGGGGATATGGCTACACCTTC. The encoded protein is CASSEALRGYGYTF.

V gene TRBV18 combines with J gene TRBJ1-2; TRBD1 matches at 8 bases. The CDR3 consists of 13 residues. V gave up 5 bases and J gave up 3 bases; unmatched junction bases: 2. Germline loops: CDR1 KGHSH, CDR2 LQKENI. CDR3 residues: CASSADRDYGYTF. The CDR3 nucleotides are TGTGCCAGCTCAGCGGACAGGGACTATGGCTACACCTTC.

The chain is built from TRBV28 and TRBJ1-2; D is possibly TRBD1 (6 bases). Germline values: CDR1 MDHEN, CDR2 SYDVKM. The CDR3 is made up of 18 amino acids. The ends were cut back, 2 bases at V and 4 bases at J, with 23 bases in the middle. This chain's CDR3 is CASSLNPGQRRSSYGYTF. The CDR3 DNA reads TGTGCCAGCAGTTTAAATCCCGGACAGCGGCGCTCGAGCTATGGCTACACCTTC.